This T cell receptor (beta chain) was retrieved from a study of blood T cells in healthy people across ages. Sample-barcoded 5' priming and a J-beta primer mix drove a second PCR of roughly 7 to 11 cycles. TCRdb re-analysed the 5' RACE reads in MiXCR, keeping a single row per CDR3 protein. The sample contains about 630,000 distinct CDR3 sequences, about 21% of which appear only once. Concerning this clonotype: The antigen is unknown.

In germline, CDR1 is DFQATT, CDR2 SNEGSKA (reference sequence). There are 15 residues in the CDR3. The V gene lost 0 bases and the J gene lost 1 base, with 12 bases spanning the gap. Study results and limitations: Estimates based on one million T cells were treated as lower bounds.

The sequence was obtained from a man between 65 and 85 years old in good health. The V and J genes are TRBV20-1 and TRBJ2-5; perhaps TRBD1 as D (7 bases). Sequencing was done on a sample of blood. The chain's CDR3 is CSARDRRDSQETQYF. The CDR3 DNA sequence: TGCAGTGCTAGAGATAGGCGGGACAGCCAAGAGACCCAGTACTTC.